The 10 T cell receptor beta chains listed next were all sequenced from one sample in a study of CD8 T cells in Susac syndrome. A quantity of about 0.5 to 1 ug RNA underwent reverse transcription using random hexamers. TCRdb re-derived calls from the immunoSEQ multiplex PCR reads in MiXCR, one entry per CDR3 protein. The table has approximately 190,000 distinct CDR3 sequences, about 94% seen once; the top ten hold roughly 0.098%. The sample comprised CD4+ T cells from PBMCs. The receptors derive from a human donor with Susac syndrome.

This chain uses TRBV20-1 with TRBJ1-1; D gene uncertain. Germline V gene lookup returns CDR1 DFQATT and CDR2 SNEGSKA (reference sequence). The CDR3 totals 14 residues. V lost 1 base to trimming and J lost 4 bases, with 13 bases between them. The CDR3 loop reads CSARGNGIGTEAFF. In nucleotides, the CDR3 is TGCAGTGCTAGAGGAAACGGGATAGGCACTGAAGCTTTCTTT.

The V gene is TRBV7-2, the J gene TRBJ2-5, with 13 bases identical to TRBD2. The CDR3 totals 15 residues. After removal of 1 base from V and 7 bases from J, the junction contained 3 bases not matched to a gene. Germline CDR1 reads SGHTA; CDR2 reads FQGNSA. The DNA for the CDR3 is TGTGCCAGCAGCTTAGGACTAGCGGGGGGTGGGACCCAGTACTTC. Translated, it gives CASSLGLAGGGTQYF.

This sequence joins TRBV30 and TRBJ2-4; TRBD1 might be the D (6 bases). CDR3 length: 12 amino acids. Trimming took off 0 bases at V and 6 bases at J, with 6 bases between the two ends. CDR1 is GTSNPN and CDR2 is SVGIG in the germline V gene (reference sequence). CDR3 nucleotides: TGTGCCTGGAGTGTAGGGGGAAACATTCAGTACTTC. Protein: CAWSVGGNIQYF.

The chain is built from TRBV6-5 and TRBJ1-1; possible D gene TRBD1, 6 bases. CDR1 is MNHEY and CDR2 is SVGAGI in the germline V gene. This CDR3 is 14 amino acids long. Trimming took off 6 bases at V and 4 bases at J, with 15 bases between the two ends. Here the CDR3 reads CASRLRGGGTEAFF. The CDR3, as DNA: TGTGCCAGCAGACTCAGGGGCGGTGGCACTGAAGCTTTCTTT.

The V gene is TRBV24-1, the J gene TRBJ2-4, with 10 bases matching TRBD1. With V trimmed by 1 base and J by 1 base, 3 bases remained unmatched. In germline, CDR1 is KGHDR, CDR2 SFDVKD. The CDR3 is made up of 17 amino acids. The CDR3 DNA reads as TGTGCCACCAGTGATTTAGCGGGACAGGGGGCCAAAAACATTCAGTACTTC. Amino acid sequence: CATSDLAGQGAKNIQYF.

The V and J genes are TRBV7-9 and TRBJ1-5; possibly TRBD1 for D (5 bases). CDR1 and CDR2 (germline): SEHNR, FQNEAQ (reference sequence). Trimming cost V 5 bases and J 6 bases, with 17 bases left between them. This CDR3 is built from 15 residues. CDR3 nucleotides: TGTGCCAGCAGCGTTGTGGGGGGAGGAAGTCAGCCCCAGCATTTT. Its protein is CASSVVGGGSQPQHF.

The chain joins TRBV10-3 to TRBJ2-5; either TRBD1 or TRBD2 may fit D (5 bases each). CDR1 ENHRY and CDR2 SYGVKD come from the germline V gene. This CDR3 is 12 amino acids long. V was shortened by 8 bases and J by 3 bases, with 10 bases between the two germline ends. CDR3 coding DNA: TGTGCCATCCGTGGGACGAAAGAGACCCAGTACTTC. Translated: CAIRGTKETQYF.

The chain recombines TRBV18 with TRBJ2-2; D call uncertain. Germline-derived CDR1 and CDR2 are KGHSH and LQKENI. This CDR3 is built from 13 residues. V lost 1 base and J 7 bases, leaving 7 bases between the germline ends. This CDR3 is CASSPLVRGELFF. The DNA of the CDR3 is TGTGCCAGCTCACCACTTGTCCGCGGGGAGCTGTTTTTT.

This clonotype came up once. CDR3 sequence (DNA): TGTGCCAGTAGTGGCCCCGGGAATGAAAAACTGTTTTTT. Translated, it gives CASSGPGNEKLFF. The rearrangement links TRBV19 to TRBJ1-4; D not resolved. The CDR3 has 13 amino acids. The V and J ends lost 5 bases and 5 bases respectively, with 9 bases between them. Germline V gene lookup returns CDR1 LNHDA and CDR2 SQIVND (reference sequence).

V and J are TRBV6-6 and TRBJ1-1; D is ambiguous. V was shortened by 8 bases and J by 1 base, with 5 bases between the two germline ends. This CDR3 contains 11 residues. Germline V gene sequence: CDR1 MNHNY, CDR2 SVGAGI (reference sequence). CDR3 in DNA: TGTGCCAGCCTGAGGAACACTGAAGCTTTCTTT. Its protein product is CASLRNTEAFF.